This T cell receptor beta chain was obtained from a study of glioma-infiltrating T cells. General observations from the study: Only very few CDR3 sequences appeared in both tissue and blood. Tissue-blood divergence was below expectation in non-neoplastic patients, above in gliomas.

Amplification of TCR alpha and beta CDR3 regions from RNA used iRepertoire nested multiplex PCR. Tissue mRNA or PBMC total RNA, about 85-400 ng, went into one-step reverse transcription and amplification. TCRdb used MiXCR to reprocess the multiplex PCR reads, holding one entry per CDR3 protein. The table shows about 180,000 distinct CDR3 sequences, with more than 35% occurring only once. CDR3 length: 14 amino acids. CDR1 and CDR2 (germline): SGHVS, FQNEAQ. As concerns this clonotype: No antigen is known for it. The germline gene is not matched at one end of the junction; a read error may be the cause.

What was sequenced was glioma tissue, nonneoplastic brain tissue, or PBMCs (not recorded which). V and J are TRBV7-8 and TRBJ2-7, with 7 bases fitting TRBD2. The clonotype was recovered from a human donor with low-grade glioma or glioblastoma, undergoing nonglioma brain surgery, or in good health (not recorded which). In DNA, the CDR3 is TGTGCAAGCAGACCCGGGAGGTTTACCTACGAGCAGTACTTC. Translated: CASRPGRFTYEQYF. Looking up the rest from reference TRBV7-8 and TRBJ2-7 gives the full variable domain: GAGVSQSPRYKVAKRGQDVALRCDPISGHVSLFWYQQALGQGPEFLTYFQNEAQLDKSGLPSDRFFAERPEGSVSTLKIQRTQQEDSAVYLCASRPGRFTYEQYFGPGTRLTVT.